This TCR beta chain was retrieved from a study of T cell changes during pregnancy in multiple sclerosis. Profiled with immunoSEQ multiplex PCR; TCRdb holds only in-frame clones, not every one. The sample records 80,000 to 95,000 clones, about 96% being singletons. This CDR3 is built from 14 residues. Per germline, CDR1 SQVTM and CDR2 ANQGSEA. Trimming removed 7 bases from V and 6 bases from J; junction bases left unmatched: 5. This clonotype was sampled from a female donor with multiple sclerosis, enrolled in a pregnancy study. J is TRBJ2-1 and V is TRBV29-1, with 14 bases lining up with TRBD2. The sequencing here drew on peripheral blood, taken in the second trimester of pregnancy. Here the CDR3 reads CSAGLAGGPNEQFF. DNA for the CDR3: TGCAGCGCCGGACTAGCGGGAGGCCCCAATGAGCAGTTCTTC.